These 13 T cell receptor beta chains share one sample of origin, sequenced in a study of blood T cell repertoires in COVID-19. Data came from immunoSEQ multiplex PCR; TCRdb stores just in-frame clones and leaves some out. Among around 180,000 clones listed, 75% to 85% were seen once. Sequenced input: PBMCs or T cells enriched from blood (not recorded which). The receptors come from a woman in her forties or fifties with acute COVID-19.

The chain has TRBV7-9 and TRBJ1-2; 8 nucleotides align to TRBD1. Germline lookup yields CDR1 SEHNR and CDR2 FQNEAQ (reference sequence). This CDR3 comprises 15 residues. V was pared by 1 base and J by 8 bases, with 9 bases of the junction left unmatched. The CDR3 spells CASSLGGRRGRGYTF. CDR3 nucleotides: TGTGCCAGCAGCTTAGGTGGTCGCAGGGGGCGAGGCTACACCTTC.

The rearrangement uses TRBV10-1 and TRBJ1-1, with D possibly matching TRBD1 (5 bases). The CDR3 covers 13 residues. The V end was cut by 4 bases, the J end by 7 bases, with 13 bases between. The germline V gene encodes CDR1 WNHNN and CDR2 SYGVQD (reference sequence). The CDR3 is CASSAQAQGEAFF. Written as DNA, the CDR3 is TGCGCCAGCAGTGCCCAGGCCCAGGGTGAAGCTTTCTTT.

The V and J genes are TRBV7-6 and TRBJ1-5, with 10 bases fitting TRBD1. Germline CDR1 SGHVS, CDR2 FNYEAQ. The V segment lost 1 base and the J segment 0 bases; nucleotides outside the gene matches: 3. The CDR3 covers 17 residues. DNA for the CDR3: TGTGCCAGCAGCTTAGATCGGACAGGGGGTAGCAATCAGCCCCAGCATTTT. Amino acid sequence: CASSLDRTGGSNQPQHF.

This clone appeared a few times. V is TRBV11-2 and J is TRBJ1-2, with TRBD1 identical over 7 bases. Germline CDR1 SGHAT, CDR2 FQNNGV. J lost 4 bases, V lost 7 bases, and 6 bases had no gene match. This CDR3 spans 13 amino acids. CDR3 nucleotides: TGTGCCAGCATCGGGACAGCGAGCTATGGCTACACCTTC. Translating it yields CASIGTASYGYTF. The entire variable domain, with the rest obtained from reference TRBV11-2 and TRBJ1-2, is as follows: EAGVAQSPRYKIIEKRQSVAFWCNPISGHATLYWYQQILGQGPKLLIQFQNNGVVDDSQLPKDRFSAERLKGVDSTLKIQPAKLEDSAVYLCASIGTASYGYTFGSGTRLTVV.

This clone was recorded a few times. The rearrangement links TRBV7-8 to TRBJ2-5, with TRBD2 matching 9 bases. The CDR3 runs 16 residues. The J segment lost 2 bases and the V segment lost 3 bases, leaving 7 bases of the junction unmatched. In germline, CDR1 is SGHVS, CDR2 FQNEAQ. CDR3 amino acids: CASSLQRLAEQETQYF. The CDR3 nucleotides are TGTGCCAGCAGCTTGCAAAGACTAGCGGAGCAAGAGACCCAGTACTTC. Variable domain in full (rest from reference TRBV7-8 and TRBJ2-5): GAGVSQSPRYKVAKRGQDVALRCDPISGHVSLFWYQQALGQGPEFLTYFQNEAQLDKSGLPSDRFFAERPEGSVSTLKIQRTQQEDSAVYLCASSLQRLAEQETQYFGPGTRLLVL.

Here the CDR3 reads CASSLETGDRPQHF. The CDR3 DNA reads TGCGCCAGCAGCTTGGAGACGGGGGATAGACCCCAGCATTTT. The gene calls are TRBV5-1 and TRBJ1-5; D is perhaps TRBD1 (5 bases). V shed 0 bases and J shed 10 bases, with 14 bases lying between them. The CDR3 is made up of 14 amino acids. Germline V gene data show CDR1 as SGHRS and CDR2 as YFSETQ.

V gene TRBV27 combines with J gene TRBJ2-1; the D gene is possibly TRBD2 (5 bases). Trimming removed 5 bases at V and 3 bases at J, with 14 bases between. The CDR3 totals 15 residues. In germline, CDR1 is MNHEY, CDR2 SMNVEV (reference sequence). CDR3 coding DNA: TGTGCCAGCAGTCCGCGGGTTTCCGTCTACAATGAGCAGTTCTTC. Its protein product is CASSPRVSVYNEQFF.

CDR3 sequence reads: CASRTLTGQGYEQYV. CDR3 bases: TGTGCCAGCAGAACGTTAACGGGACAGGGTTACGAGCAGTACGTC. The rearrangement links TRBV6-5 to TRBJ2-7; 9 nucleotides align to TRBD1. The length of the CDR3 is 15 residues. J lost 4 bases, V lost 6 bases, and 10 bases had no gene match. Germline CDR1 reads MNHEY; CDR2 reads SVGAGI.

The chain employs TRBV6-5 and TRBJ1-2; no firm D call. The CDR3 loop spans 12 amino acids. V gave up 2 bases and J gave up 6 bases, with 7 bases separating them. In germline, CDR1 is MNHEY, CDR2 SVGAGI. CDR3 in amino acids: CASSYGQDGYTF. As DNA, the CDR3 is TGTGCCAGCAGTTACGGGCAGGATGGCTACACCTTC.

The rearrangement joins TRBV6-5 to TRBJ1-1; D unresolved. The CDR3 has 11 residues. Deletions cut 6 bases from V and 3 bases from J, with 5 bases between. In germline, CDR1 is MNHEY, CDR2 SVGAGI. The DNA of the CDR3 is TGTGCCAGCAGGCGAGACACTGAAGCTTTCTTT. This translates into CASRRDTEAFF.

V and J are TRBV29-1 and TRBJ1-2; D is unresolved. V was cut by 4 bases and J by 4 bases, with 10 bases left in between. Germline V CDR1 and CDR2: SQVTM, ANQGSEA. CDR3 length: 12 amino acids. The CDR3 spells CSVVGTIYGYTF. The CDR3 region has the DNA TGCAGCGTTGTTGGCACCATCTATGGCTACACCTTC.

The chain uses TRBV5-8 and TRBJ1-2; D not resolved. Germline V gene sequence: CDR1 SGHTS, CDR2 YDEGEE. The CDR3 consists of 15 residues. V was pared by 2 bases and J by 2 bases, with 13 bases between. The CDR3 here is CASSFRGSSNYGYTF. The CDR3 nucleotides are TGTGCCAGCAGCTTCCGAGGGTCGTCAAACTATGGCTACACCTTC.

In its sample, this clone was seen a few times. The J gene is TRBJ1-4, the V gene TRBV28, with D tentatively TRBD1 (6 bases). Germline CDR1 reads MDHEN; CDR2 reads SYDVKM. The CDR3 is made up of 13 amino acids. V was pared by 9 bases and J by 3 bases, with 11 bases between. The CDR3 region has the DNA TGTGCCAGGCCCGGACAGCCTAATGAAAAACTGTTTTTT. Its protein product is CARPGQPNEKLFF.